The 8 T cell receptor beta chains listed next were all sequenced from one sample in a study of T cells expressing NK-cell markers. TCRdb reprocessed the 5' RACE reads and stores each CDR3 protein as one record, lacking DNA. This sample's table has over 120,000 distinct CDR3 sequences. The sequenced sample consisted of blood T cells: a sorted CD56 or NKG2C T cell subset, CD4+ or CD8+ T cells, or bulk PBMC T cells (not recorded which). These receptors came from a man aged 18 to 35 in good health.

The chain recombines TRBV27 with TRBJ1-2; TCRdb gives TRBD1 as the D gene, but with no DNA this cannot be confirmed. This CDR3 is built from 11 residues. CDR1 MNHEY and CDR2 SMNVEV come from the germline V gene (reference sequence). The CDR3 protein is CASRHGGGYTF.

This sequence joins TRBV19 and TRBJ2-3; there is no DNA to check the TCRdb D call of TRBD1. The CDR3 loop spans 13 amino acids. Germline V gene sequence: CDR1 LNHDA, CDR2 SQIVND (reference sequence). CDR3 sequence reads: CASSPGYADTQYF.

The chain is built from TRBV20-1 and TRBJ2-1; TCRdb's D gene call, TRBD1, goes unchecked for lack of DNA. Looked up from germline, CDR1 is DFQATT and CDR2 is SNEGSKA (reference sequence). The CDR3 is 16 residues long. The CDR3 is CSARGGPGGTYNEQFF.

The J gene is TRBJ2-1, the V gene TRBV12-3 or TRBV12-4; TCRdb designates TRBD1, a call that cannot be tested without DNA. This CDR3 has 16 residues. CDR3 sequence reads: CASSSGPLSSYNEQFF.

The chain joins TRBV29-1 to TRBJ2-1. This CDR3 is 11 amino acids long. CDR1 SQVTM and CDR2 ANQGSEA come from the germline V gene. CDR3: CSCWSYNEQFF.

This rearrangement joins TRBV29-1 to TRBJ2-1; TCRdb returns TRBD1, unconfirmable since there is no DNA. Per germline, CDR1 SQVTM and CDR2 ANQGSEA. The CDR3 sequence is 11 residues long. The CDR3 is CSLKAGGEQFF.

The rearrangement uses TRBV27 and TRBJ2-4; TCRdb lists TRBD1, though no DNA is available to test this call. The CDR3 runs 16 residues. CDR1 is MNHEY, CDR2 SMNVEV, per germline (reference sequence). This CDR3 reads CASSLGTDIAKNIQYF.

The CDR3 here is CASSDPRDPLGNEQFF. The chain carries TRBV6-1 and TRBJ2-1; without DNA, the TCRdb call of TRBD1 cannot be checked. CDR3 length: 16 amino acids. Looked up from germline, CDR1 is MNHNS and CDR2 is SASEGT.